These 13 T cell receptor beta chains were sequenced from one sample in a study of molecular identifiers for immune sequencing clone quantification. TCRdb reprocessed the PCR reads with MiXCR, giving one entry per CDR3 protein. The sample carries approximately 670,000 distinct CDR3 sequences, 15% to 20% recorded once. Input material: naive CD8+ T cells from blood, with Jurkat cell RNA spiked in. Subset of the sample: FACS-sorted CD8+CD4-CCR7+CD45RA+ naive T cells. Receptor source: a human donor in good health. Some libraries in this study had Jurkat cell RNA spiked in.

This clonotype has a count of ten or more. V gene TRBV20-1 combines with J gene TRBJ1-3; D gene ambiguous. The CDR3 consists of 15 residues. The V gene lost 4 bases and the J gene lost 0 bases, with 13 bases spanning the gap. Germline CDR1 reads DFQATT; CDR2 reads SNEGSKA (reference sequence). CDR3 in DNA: TGCAGTGCTAAGAGATATACAAGCTCTGGAAACACCATATATTTT. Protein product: CSAKRYTSSGNTIYF.

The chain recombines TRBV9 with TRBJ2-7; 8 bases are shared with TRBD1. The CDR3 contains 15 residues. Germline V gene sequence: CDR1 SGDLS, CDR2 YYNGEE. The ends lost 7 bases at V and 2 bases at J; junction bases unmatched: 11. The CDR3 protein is CASGDGQGSTYEQYF. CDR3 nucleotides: TGTGCCAGCGGCGACGGACAGGGTAGTACCTACGAGCAGTACTTC.

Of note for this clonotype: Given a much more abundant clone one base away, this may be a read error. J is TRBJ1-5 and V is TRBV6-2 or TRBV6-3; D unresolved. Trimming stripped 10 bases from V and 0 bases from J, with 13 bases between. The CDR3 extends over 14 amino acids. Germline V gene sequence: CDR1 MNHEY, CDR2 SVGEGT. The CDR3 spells CANGPTGSNQPQHF. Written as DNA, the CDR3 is TGTGCCAACGGACCGACTGGTAGCAATCAGCCCCAGCATTTT.

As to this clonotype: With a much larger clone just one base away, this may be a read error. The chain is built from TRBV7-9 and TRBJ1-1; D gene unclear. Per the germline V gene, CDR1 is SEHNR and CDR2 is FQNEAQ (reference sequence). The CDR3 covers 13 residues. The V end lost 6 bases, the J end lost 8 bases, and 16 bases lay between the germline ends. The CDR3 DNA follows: TGTGCCAGCAGAGTAGATGGGGTGGGAGAAGCTTTCTTT. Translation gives CASRVDGVGEAFF.

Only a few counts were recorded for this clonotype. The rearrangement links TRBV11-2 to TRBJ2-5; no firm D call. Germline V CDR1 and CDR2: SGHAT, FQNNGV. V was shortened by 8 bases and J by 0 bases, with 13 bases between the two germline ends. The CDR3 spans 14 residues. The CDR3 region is CASGPDLYQETQYF. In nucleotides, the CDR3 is TGTGCCAGCGGCCCCGACTTGTACCAAGAGACCCAGTACTTC.

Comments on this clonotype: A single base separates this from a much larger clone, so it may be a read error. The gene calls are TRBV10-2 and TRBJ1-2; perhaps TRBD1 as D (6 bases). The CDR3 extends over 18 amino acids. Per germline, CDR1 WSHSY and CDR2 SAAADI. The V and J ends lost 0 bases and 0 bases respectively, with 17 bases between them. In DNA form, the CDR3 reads TGCGCCAGCAGTGAGTCGAGAGCAGGGGCCAAATCTAACTATGGCTACACCTTC. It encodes CASSESRAGAKSNYGYTF.

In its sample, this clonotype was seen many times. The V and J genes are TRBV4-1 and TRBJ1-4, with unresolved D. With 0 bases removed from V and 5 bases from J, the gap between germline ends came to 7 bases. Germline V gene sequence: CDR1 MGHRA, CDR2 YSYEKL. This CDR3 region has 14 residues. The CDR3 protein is CASSQDRSNEKLFF. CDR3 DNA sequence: TGCGCCAGCAGCCAAGACCGGTCAAATGAAAAACTGTTTTTT.

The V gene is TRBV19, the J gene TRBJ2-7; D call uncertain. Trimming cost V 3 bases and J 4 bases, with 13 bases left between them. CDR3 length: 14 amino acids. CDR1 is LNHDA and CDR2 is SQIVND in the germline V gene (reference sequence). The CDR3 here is CASSMGQSLYEQYF. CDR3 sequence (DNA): TGTGCCAGTAGTATGGGCCAGAGTTTATACGAGCAGTACTTC.

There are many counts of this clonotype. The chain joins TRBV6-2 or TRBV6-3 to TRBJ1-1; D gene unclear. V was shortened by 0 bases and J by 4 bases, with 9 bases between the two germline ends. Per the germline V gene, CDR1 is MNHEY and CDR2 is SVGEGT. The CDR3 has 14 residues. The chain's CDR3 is CASSYSRQVTEAFF. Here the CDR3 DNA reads TGTGCCAGCAGTTACTCAAGGCAGGTCACTGAAGCTTTCTTT.

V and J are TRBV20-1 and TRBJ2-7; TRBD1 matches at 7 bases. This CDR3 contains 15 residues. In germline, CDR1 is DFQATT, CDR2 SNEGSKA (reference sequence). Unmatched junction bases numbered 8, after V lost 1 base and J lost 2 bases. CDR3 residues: CSARGKTGRPYEQYF. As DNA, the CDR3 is TGCAGTGCTAGAGGAAAGACAGGGAGACCCTACGAGCAGTACTTC.

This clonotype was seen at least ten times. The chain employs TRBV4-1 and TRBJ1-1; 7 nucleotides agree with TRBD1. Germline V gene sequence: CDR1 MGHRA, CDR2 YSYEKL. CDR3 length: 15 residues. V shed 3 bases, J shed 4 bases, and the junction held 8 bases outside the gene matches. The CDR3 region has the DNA TGCGCCAGCAGCCAGGAAAGGACAGGCGGCACTGAAGCTTTCTTT. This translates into CASSQERTGGTEAFF.

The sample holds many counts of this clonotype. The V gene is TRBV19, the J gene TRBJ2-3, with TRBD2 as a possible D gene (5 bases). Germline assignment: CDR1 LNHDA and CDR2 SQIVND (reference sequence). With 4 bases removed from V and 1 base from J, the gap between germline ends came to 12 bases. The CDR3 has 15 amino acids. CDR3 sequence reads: CASSKVGEGTDTQYF. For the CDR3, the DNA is TGTGCCAGTAGTAAGGTCGGGGAAGGCACAGATACGCAGTATTTT.

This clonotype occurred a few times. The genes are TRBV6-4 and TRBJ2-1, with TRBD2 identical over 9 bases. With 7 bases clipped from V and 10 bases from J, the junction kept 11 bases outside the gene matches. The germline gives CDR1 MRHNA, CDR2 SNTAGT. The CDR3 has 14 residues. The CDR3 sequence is CASIGREGPVEQFF. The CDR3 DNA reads TGTGCCAGCATCGGGCGGGAGGGCCCGGTAGAGCAGTTCTTC.